The T cell receptor beta chain under discussion was sequenced for a study of T-cell memory formation after mild COVID-19. Germline trimming cut 0 bases from V and 6 bases from J; bases unmatched to any gene: 7. The germline V gene encodes CDR1 LGHNA and CDR2 YSLEER. The CDR3 consists of 16 residues. Employing constant-segment primers, 5'RACE generated TCR alpha and TCR beta cDNA libraries bearing sample barcodes and UMIs. TCRdb re-called the 5' RACE reads through MiXCR, storing one row per CDR3 protein. The sample holds fewer than 650,000 distinct CDR3 sequences, about 20% seen once. Material: PBMCs or a T cell subset sorted from them (not recorded which). The chain recombines TRBV4-3 with TRBJ2-1, with TRBD1 identical over 8 bases. The TCR comes from an adult woman who had mild COVID-19 (a few samples of this study predate the infection). Cell type and time point are not known. CDR3 in DNA: TGCGCCAGCAGCCAAGAGACAGGGGTTCAGGTCAATGAGCAGTTCTTC. It is translated as CASSQETGVQVNEQFF.